This entry features one T cell receptor (beta chain) sequence. V shed 5 bases and J shed 6 bases, with 11 bases lying between them. The CDR3 length is 12 residues. Germline values: CDR1 GTSNPN, CDR2 SVGIG (reference sequence). This sample is part of a study of blood T cell repertoires in COVID-19. The overall study: The samples span acute and convalescent COVID-19 from the United States, Italy and Spain.

Sequencing used immunoSEQ multiplex PCR; TCRdb keeps in-frame clones, though not all of them. Of tens of thousands of clones in the sample, about nine tenths were seen once. V usage is TRBV30 and J usage is TRBJ2-1, with D perhaps TRBD2 (6 bases). The source material was peripheral blood. The sequence was collected from a woman older than 75 with acute or convalescent COVID-19. This chain's CDR3 is CAWGTLVNEQFF. The CDR3 nucleotides are TGTGCCTGGGGGACTTTAGTCAATGAGCAGTTCTTC.